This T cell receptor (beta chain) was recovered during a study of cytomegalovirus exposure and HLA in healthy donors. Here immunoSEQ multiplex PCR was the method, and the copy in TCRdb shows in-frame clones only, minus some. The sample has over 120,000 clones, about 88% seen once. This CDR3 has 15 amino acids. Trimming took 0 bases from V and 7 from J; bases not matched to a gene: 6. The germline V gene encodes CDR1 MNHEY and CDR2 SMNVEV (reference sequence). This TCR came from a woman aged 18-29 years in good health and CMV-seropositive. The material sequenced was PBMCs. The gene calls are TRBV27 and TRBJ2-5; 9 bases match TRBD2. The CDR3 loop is CASSLSRGGAGTQYF. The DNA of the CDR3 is TGTGCCAGCAGTTTATCGCGCGGGGGGGCGGGGACCCAGTACTTC.